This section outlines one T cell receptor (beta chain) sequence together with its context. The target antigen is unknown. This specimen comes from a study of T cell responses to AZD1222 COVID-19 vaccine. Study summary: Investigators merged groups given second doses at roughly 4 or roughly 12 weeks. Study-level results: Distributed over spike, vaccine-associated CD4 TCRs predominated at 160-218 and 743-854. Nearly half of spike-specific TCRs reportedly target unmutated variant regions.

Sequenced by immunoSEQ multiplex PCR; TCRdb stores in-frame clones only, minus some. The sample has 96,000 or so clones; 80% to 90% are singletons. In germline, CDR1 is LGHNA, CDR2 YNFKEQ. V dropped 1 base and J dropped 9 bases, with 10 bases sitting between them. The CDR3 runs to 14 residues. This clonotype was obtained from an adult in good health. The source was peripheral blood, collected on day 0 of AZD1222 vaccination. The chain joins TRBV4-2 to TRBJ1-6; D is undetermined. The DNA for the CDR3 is TGTGCCAGCAGCCAAGCGGGCGGCTTTTCACCCCTCCACTTT. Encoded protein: CASSQAGGFSPLHF.